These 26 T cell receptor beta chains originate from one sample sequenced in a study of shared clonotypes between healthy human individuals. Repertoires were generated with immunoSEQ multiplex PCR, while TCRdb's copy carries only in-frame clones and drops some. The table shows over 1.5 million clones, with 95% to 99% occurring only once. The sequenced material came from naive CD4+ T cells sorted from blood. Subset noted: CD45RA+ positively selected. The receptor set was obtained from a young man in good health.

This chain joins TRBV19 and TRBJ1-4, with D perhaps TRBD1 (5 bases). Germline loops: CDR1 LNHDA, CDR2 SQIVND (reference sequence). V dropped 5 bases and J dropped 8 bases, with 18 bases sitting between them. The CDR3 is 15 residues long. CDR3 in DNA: TGTGCCAGTAGTCCCCGCGGGACCGGGATGGAAAAACTGTTTTTT. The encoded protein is CASSPRGTGMEKLFF.

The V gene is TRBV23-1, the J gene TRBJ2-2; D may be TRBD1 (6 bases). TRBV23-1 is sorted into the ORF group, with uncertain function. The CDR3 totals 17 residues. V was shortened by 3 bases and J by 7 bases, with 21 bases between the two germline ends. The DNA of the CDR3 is TGCGCCAGCAGTCAGCACAGGGACGTCCGATTTGTCGGGGAGCTGTTTTTT. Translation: CASSQHRDVRFVGELFF.

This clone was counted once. The CDR3 coding sequence is TGCGCCAACTCCAATAACACGAGCTCCTACAATGAGCAGTTCTTC. Protein product: CANSNNTSSYNEQFF. This rearrangement joins TRBV5-1 to TRBJ2-1; D remains unclear. V was shortened by 9 bases and J by 0 bases, with 16 bases between the two germline ends. The CDR3 totals 15 residues. Germline assignment: CDR1 SGHRS and CDR2 YFSETQ.

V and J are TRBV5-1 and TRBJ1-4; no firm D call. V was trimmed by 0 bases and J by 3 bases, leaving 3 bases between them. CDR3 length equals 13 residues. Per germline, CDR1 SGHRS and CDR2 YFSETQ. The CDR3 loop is CASSLEANEKLFF. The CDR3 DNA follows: TGCGCCAGCAGCTTGGAGGCTAATGAAAAACTGTTTTTT. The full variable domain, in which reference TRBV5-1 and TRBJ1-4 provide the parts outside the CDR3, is KAGVTQTPRYLIKTRGQQVTLSCSPISGHRSVSWYQQTPGQGLQFLFEYFSETQRNKGNFPGRFSGRQFSNSRSEMNVSTLELGDSALYLCASSLEANEKLFFGSGTQLSVL.

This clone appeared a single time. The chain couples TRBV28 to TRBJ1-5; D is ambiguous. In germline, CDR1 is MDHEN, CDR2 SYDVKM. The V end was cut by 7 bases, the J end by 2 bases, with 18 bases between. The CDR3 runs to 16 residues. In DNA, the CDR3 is TGTGCCAGCACTTCCGAAGAAGGATTCGGCAATCAGCCCCAGCATTTT. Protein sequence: CASTSEEGFGNQPQHF.

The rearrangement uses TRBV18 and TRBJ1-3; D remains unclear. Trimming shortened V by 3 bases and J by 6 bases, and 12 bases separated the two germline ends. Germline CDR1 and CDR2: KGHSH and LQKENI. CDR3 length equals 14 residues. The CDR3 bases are TGTGCCAGCTCACCCGTGACCCAAGAAAACACCATATATTTT. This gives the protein CASSPVTQENTIYF.

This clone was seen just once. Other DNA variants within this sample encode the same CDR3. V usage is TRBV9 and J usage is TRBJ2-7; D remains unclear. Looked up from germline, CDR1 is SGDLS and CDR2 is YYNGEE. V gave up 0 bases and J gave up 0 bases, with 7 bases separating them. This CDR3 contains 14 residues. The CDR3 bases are TGTGCCAGCAGCGTAGGTGCTAGCTCCTACGAGCAGTACTTC. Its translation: CASSVGASSYEQYF.

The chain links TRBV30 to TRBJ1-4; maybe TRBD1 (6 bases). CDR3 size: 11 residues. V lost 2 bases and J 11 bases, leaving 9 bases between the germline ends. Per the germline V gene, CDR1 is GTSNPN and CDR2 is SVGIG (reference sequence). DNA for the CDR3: TGTGCCTGGAGTCCAGGGGATAAACTGTTTTTT. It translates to CAWSPGDKLFF.

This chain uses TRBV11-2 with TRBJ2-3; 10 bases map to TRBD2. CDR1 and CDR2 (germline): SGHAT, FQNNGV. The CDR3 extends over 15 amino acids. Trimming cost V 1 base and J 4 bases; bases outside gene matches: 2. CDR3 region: CASSLASGSADTQYF. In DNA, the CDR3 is TGTGCCAGCAGCTTAGCTAGCGGGAGTGCAGATACGCAGTATTTT.

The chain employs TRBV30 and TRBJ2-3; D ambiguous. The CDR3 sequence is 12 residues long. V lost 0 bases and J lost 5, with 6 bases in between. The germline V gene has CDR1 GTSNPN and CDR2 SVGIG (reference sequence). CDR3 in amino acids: CAWSVNQDTQYF. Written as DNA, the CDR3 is TGTGCCTGGAGTGTAAATCAAGATACGCAGTATTTT.

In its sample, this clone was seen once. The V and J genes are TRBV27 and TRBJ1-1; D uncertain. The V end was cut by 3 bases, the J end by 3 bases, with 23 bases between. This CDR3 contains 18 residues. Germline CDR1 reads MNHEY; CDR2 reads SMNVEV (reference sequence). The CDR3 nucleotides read TGTGCCAGCAGTTTGGATAGTATTAGGACCGCGCGGGACACTGAAGCTTTCTTT. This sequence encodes CASSLDSIRTARDTEAFF.

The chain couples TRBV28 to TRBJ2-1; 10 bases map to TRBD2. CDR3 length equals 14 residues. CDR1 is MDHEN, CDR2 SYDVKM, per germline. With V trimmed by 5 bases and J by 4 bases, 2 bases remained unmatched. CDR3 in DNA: TGTGCCAGCAGTGTTAGCGGGAGGTACAATGAGCAGTTCTTC. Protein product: CASSVSGRYNEQFF. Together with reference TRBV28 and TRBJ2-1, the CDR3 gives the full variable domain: DVKVTQSSRYLVKRTGEKVFLECVQDMDHENMFWYRQDPGLGLRLIYFSYDVKMKEKGDIPEGYSVSREKKERFSLILESASTNQTSMYLCASSVSGRYNEQFFGPGTRLTVL.

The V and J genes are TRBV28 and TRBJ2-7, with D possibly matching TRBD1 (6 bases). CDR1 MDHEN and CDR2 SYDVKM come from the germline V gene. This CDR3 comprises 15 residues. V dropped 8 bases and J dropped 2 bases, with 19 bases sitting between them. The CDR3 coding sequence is TGTGCCAGCGGCCAAGGGGACATTTTCGCCTACGAGCAGTACTTC. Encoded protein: CASGQGDIFAYEQYF. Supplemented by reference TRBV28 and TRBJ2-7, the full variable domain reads DVKVTQSSRYLVKRTGEKVFLECVQDMDHENMFWYRQDPGLGLRLIYFSYDVKMKEKGDIPEGYSVSREKKERFSLILESASTNQTSMYLCASGQGDIFAYEQYFGPGTRLTVT.

The CDR3 DNA is TGCGCCAGCAGTCACAGGGGGCACACTGAAGCTTTCTTT. Its translation is CASSHRGHTEAFF. This chain joins TRBV23-1 and TRBJ1-1; TRBD1 agrees at 8 bases. TRBV23-1 counts as an open reading frame of uncertain function. The ends lost 3 bases at V and 3 bases at J; junction bases unmatched: 0. The CDR3 consists of 13 residues.

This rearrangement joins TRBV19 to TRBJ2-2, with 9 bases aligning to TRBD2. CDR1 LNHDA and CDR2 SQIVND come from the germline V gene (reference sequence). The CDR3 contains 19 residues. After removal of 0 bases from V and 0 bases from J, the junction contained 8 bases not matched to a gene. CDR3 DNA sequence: TGTGCCAGTAGTATAGATCGGGACAGCGGGAGGCCGAACACCGGGGAGCTGTTTTTT. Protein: CASSIDRDSGRPNTGELFF.

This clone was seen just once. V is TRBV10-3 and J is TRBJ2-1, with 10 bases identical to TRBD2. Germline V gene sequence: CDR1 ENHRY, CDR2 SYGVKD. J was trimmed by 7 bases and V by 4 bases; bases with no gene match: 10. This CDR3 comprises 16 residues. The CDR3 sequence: CAISAALAGVGNEQFF. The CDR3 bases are TGTGCCATCAGTGCGGCCCTAGCGGGAGTCGGGAATGAGCAGTTCTTC.

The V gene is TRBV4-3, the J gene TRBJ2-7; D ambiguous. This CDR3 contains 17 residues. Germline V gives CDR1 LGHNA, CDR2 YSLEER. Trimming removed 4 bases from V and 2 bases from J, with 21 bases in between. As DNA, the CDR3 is TGCGCCAGCAGCCGGGCCCACCTACACGAAGGCGCCTACGAGCAGTACTTC. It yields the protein CASSRAHLHEGAYEQYF.

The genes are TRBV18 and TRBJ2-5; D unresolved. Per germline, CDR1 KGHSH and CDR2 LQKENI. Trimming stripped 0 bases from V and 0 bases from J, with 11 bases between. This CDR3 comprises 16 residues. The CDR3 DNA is TGTGCCAGCTCACCACCGATGTCCAGGTACCAAGAGACCCAGTACTTC. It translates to CASSPPMSRYQETQYF.

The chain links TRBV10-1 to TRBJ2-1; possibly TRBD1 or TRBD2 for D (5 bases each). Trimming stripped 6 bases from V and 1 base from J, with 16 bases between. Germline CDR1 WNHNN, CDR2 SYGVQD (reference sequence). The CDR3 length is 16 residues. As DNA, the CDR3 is TGCGCCAGCAGCCAGGCCGGGACGCCATCCTACAATGAGCAGTTCTTC. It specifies CASSQAGTPSYNEQFF.

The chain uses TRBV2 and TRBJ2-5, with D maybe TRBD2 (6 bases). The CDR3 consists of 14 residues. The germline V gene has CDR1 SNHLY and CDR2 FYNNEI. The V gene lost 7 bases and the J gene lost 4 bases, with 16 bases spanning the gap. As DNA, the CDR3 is TGTGCCAGCACATCAGGGACTTTTATAGAGACCCAGTACTTC. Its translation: CASTSGTFIETQYF.

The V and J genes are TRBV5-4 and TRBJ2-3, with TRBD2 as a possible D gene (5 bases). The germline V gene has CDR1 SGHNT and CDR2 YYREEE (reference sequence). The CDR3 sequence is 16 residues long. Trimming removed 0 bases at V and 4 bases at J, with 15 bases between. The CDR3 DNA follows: TGTGCCAGCAGCTTGGACCCAAGGGCGGGTGCAGATACGCAGTATTTT. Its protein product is CASSLDPRAGADTQYF.

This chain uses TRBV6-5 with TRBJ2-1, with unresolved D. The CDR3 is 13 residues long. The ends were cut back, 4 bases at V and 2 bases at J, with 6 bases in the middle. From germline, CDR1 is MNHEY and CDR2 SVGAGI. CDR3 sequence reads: CASSSLPYNEQFF. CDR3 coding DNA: TGTGCCAGCAGTTCCCTCCCCTACAATGAGCAGTTCTTC.

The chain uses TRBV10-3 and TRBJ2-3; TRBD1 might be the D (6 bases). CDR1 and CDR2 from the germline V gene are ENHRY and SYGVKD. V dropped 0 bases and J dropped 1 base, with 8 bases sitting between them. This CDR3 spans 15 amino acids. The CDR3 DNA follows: TGTGCCATCAGTGAGTCGGGGGCAGGCACAGATACGCAGTATTTT. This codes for CAISESGAGTDTQYF.

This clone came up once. The DNA for the CDR3 is TGCGCCAGCAGCTTGGCAGTCTACCAAGAGACCCAGTACTTC. Translating gives CASSLAVYQETQYF. The chain is built from TRBV5-1 and TRBJ2-5; D gene unclear. Germline V lookup: CDR1 SGHRS, CDR2 YFSETQ. The V end lost 0 bases, the J end lost 0 bases, and 6 bases lay between the germline ends. The CDR3 loop spans 14 amino acids.

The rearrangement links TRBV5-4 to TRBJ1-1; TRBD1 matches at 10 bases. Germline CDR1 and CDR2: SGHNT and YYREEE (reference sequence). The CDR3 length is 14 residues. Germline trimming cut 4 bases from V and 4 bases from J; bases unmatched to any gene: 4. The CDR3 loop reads CASSPDRGLTEAFF. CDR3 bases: TGTGCCAGCAGCCCCGACAGGGGGCTCACTGAAGCTTTCTTT.

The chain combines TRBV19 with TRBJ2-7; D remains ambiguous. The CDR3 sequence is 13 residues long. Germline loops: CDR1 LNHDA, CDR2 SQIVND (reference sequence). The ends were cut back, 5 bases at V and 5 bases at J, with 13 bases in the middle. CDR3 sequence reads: CASSSEEPHEQYF. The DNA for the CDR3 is TGTGCCAGTAGTTCAGAGGAACCCCACGAGCAGTACTTC. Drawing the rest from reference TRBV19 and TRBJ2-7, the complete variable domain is DGGITQSPKYLFRKEGQNVTLSCEQNLNHDAMYWYRQDPGQGLRLIYYSQIVNDFQKGDIAEGYSVSREKKESFPLTVTSAQKNPTAFYLCASSSEEPHEQYFGPGTRLTVT.